One sample yielded the 25 T cell receptor beta chains listed below, sequenced in a study of beta chain features in type 1 diabetes. Sequencing targeted expressed TCRB transcripts, as all isolated RNA had been reverse transcribed. The table came from immunoSEQ multiplex PCR; TCRdb's copy has only in-frame clones and leaves some out. The sample records 100,000 to 150,000 clones, about 15% being singletons. Study outcomes and limitations: Patients with Type 1 diabetes showed moderately but significantly shorter TCRB CDR3s in all four CD4+ subsets.

These receptors have no identified antigens. The specimen was central memory CD4+ T cells from blood. The receptors derive from a man younger than 45 with type 1 diabetes.

This clone was counted a few times. The chain recombines TRBV7-8 with TRBJ2-2, with D uncertain. The CDR3 spans 12 residues. Germline values: CDR1 SGHVS, CDR2 FQNEAQ. The V end lost 5 bases, the J end lost 2 bases, and 3 bases lay between the germline ends. CDR3 residues: CASSRNTGELFF. The CDR3 region has the DNA TGTGCCAGCAGCCGAAACACCGGGGAGCTGTTTTTT.

Ten or more counts support this clone. The chain is built from TRBV7-2 and TRBJ2-3; D is tentatively TRBD1 or TRBD2 (6 bases each). This CDR3 contains 15 residues. Trimming took off 5 bases at V and 5 bases at J, with 17 bases between the two ends. CDR1 and CDR2 (germline): SGHTA, FQGNSA. The CDR3 region is CASSLRTVGGDTQYF. CDR3 coding DNA: TGTGCCAGCAGCCTAAGGACAGTCGGGGGAGATACGCAGTATTTT.

V usage is TRBV28 and J usage is TRBJ2-1; TRBD1 matches 7 bases. CDR3 length: 16 amino acids. Germline V gene sequence: CDR1 MDHEN, CDR2 SYDVKM. V was clipped by 4 bases and J by 1 base; unmatched bases: 7. The chain's CDR3 is CASSYNRGLSYNEQFF. CDR3 bases: TGTGCCAGCAGTTATAACAGGGGTTTGTCCTACAATGAGCAGTTCTTC.

This clone was counted many times. The chain links TRBV9 to TRBJ1-3; D might be TRBD1 (5 bases). V dropped 0 bases and J dropped 2 bases, with 15 bases sitting between them. CDR1 is SGDLS and CDR2 is YYNGEE in the germline V gene. This CDR3 is built from 17 residues. CDR3 bases: TGTGCCAGCAGCGTAGATAAGACAGCACAACCTGGAAACACCATATATTTT. Protein product: CASSVDKTAQPGNTIYF.

This clone was recorded at least ten times. The sample carries other DNA sequences with the same CDR3. The gene calls are TRBV5-1 and TRBJ2-3; D is possibly TRBD2 (6 bases). Trimming removed 0 bases at V and 0 bases at J, with 14 bases between. The germline V gene encodes CDR1 SGHRS and CDR2 YFSETQ. The length of the CDR3 is 17 residues. CDR3 bases: TGCGCCAGCAGCTTGGGGAGCGGTGGACTAAGCACAGATACGCAGTATTTT. Translation gives CASSLGSGGLSTDTQYF.

V and J are TRBV28 and TRBJ1-3; D gene ambiguous. This CDR3 comprises 15 residues. Germline assignment: CDR1 MDHEN and CDR2 SYDVKM. V lost 1 base to trimming and J lost 3 bases, with 10 bases between them. CDR3 nucleotides: TGTGCCAGCAGTTTATTCGGCACCCTTGGAAACACCATATATTTT. Protein product: CASSLFGTLGNTIYF.

This clone has ten or more counts. The rearrangement links TRBV29-1 to TRBJ1-2, with a tentative D call TRBD1 (6 bases). Trimming pared 4 bases from V and 5 bases from J, leaving 11 bases between. Germline V gene sequence: CDR1 SQVTM, CDR2 ANQGSEA. The CDR3 covers 12 residues. The CDR3 loop is CSVAGEGYGYTF. The CDR3 bases are TGCAGCGTTGCAGGGGAGGGTTATGGCTACACCTTC.

The V and J genes are TRBV7-9 and TRBJ2-1, with a weak D call TRBD1 (6 bases). The CDR3 totals 16 residues. Per germline, CDR1 SEHNR and CDR2 FQNEAQ (reference sequence). Trimming removed 2 bases at V and 3 bases at J, with 14 bases between. The CDR3 nucleotides read TGTGCCAGCAGCTTAAATGAGGGGGTAGTCTACAATGAGCAGTTCTTC. Its protein product is CASSLNEGVVYNEQFF.

The V gene is TRBV7-2, the J gene TRBJ2-5; D gene uncertain. The CDR3 has 12 residues. Deletions cut 0 bases from V and 5 bases from J, with 4 bases between. Germline CDR1 is SGHTA and CDR2 is FQGNSA. The CDR3 loop reads CASSLAVETQYF. CDR3 DNA sequence: TGTGCCAGCAGCTTAGCCGTGGAGACCCAGTACTTC.

The chain recombines TRBV6-5 with TRBJ2-1, with a possible D match to TRBD1 (5 bases). Trimming shortened V by 6 bases and J by 4 bases, and 16 bases separated the two germline ends. CDR1 and CDR2 from the germline V gene are MNHEY and SVGAGI. This CDR3 contains 15 residues. The CDR3 sequence: CASSGFRVAYNEQFF. In DNA, the CDR3 is TGTGCCAGCAGCGGTTTCAGGGTCGCGTACAATGAGCAGTTCTTC.

This clone is labeled as medium-sized. V usage is TRBV7-2 and J usage is TRBJ1-1, with D uncertain. CDR1 and CDR2 from the germline V gene are SGHTA and FQGNSA. This CDR3 is built from 14 residues. Trimming stripped 5 bases from V and 0 bases from J, with 10 bases between. The chain's CDR3 is CASSQGLVNTEAFF. CDR3 in DNA: TGTGCCAGCAGCCAAGGGCTAGTGAACACTGAAGCTTTCTTT.

The chain joins TRBV7-2 to TRBJ1-5, with a weak D call TRBD1 (5 bases). The CDR3 runs 14 residues. Germline CDR1 is SGHTA and CDR2 is FQGNSA. Trimming cost V 5 bases and J 0 bases, with 8 bases left between them. For the CDR3, the DNA is TGTGCCAGCAGCCGGGACCTTAGCAATCAGCCCCAGCATTTT. Encoded protein: CASSRDLSNQPQHF.

The rearrangement joins TRBV4-2 to TRBJ2-1; 11 positions agree with TRBD2. Germline V gene data show CDR1 as LGHNA and CDR2 as YNFKEQ. This CDR3 is 15 amino acids long. Losses at the gene ends were 2 bases for V and 8 bases for J; bases not matched to a gene: 5. In DNA, the CDR3 is TGTGCCAGCAGCCAAATAGCGGGGGGGCGCGATGAGCAGTTCTTC. Amino acid sequence: CASSQIAGGRDEQFF.

The rearrangement links TRBV7-3 to TRBJ2-1, with no clear D. Between the trimmed V and J ends, which lost 1 base and 2 bases, there was a span of 15 bases. CDR1 is SGHTA and CDR2 is FQGTGA in the germline V gene. The CDR3 runs 17 residues. The CDR3 spells CASSLMAATGAYNEQFF. As DNA, the CDR3 is TGTGCCAGCAGCTTAATGGCGGCGACTGGAGCCTACAATGAGCAGTTCTTC.

This clone has only one observation. The V and J genes are TRBV27 and TRBJ1-3; weak D call: TRBD1 (6 bases). Germline assignment: CDR1 MNHEY and CDR2 SMNVEV (reference sequence). CDR3 length: 16 amino acids. Trimming removed 5 bases at V and 4 bases at J, with 18 bases between. CDR3 nucleotides: TGTGCCAGCAGTCCTGGCGGACAGCTTTTCGGAAACACCATATATTTT. Residues: CASSPGGQLFGNTIYF.

This clone was seen more than once but under ten times. This chain uses TRBV18 with TRBJ2-3; D perhaps matches TRBD1 (6 bases). The germline V gene encodes CDR1 KGHSH and CDR2 LQKENI. The ends were cut back, 3 bases at V and 4 bases at J, with 8 bases in the middle. The CDR3 is made up of 13 amino acids. CDR3: CASSPTGPDTQYF. Here the CDR3 DNA reads TGTGCCAGCTCACCTACAGGGCCAGATACGCAGTATTTT.

This clone was picked up a small number of times. The chain joins TRBV18 to TRBJ2-7; D unclear. Trimming pared 3 bases from V and 0 bases from J, leaving 6 bases between. The CDR3 contains 13 residues. Looked up from germline, CDR1 is KGHSH and CDR2 is LQKENI. Here the CDR3 reads CASSPGTSYEQYF. The DNA for the CDR3 is TGTGCCAGCTCACCGGGAACCTCCTACGAGCAGTACTTC.

The chain combines TRBV28 with TRBJ2-7; tentative D call: TRBD2 (5 bases). CDR1 and CDR2 (germline): MDHEN, SYDVKM. The CDR3 consists of 13 residues. V was shortened by 4 bases and J by 0 bases, with 7 bases between the two germline ends. CDR3: CASSSRGSYEQYF. The CDR3, as DNA: TGTGCCAGCAGTTCACGGGGCTCCTACGAGCAGTACTTC.

This clone turned up a few times. The chain combines TRBV29-1 with TRBJ2-3; perhaps TRBD2 as D (5 bases). Trimming pared 4 bases from V and 3 bases from J, leaving 8 bases between. CDR3 length: 12 amino acids. Germline CDR1 and CDR2: SQVTM and ANQGSEA. Written as DNA, the CDR3 is TGCAGCGTTGGAAGGGAGACAGATACGCAGTATTTT. Amino acid sequence: CSVGRETDTQYF.

A few counts support this clone. The chain recombines TRBV7-2 with TRBJ2-5, with D possibly being TRBD1 (5 bases). CDR3 size: 14 residues. CDR1 is SGHTA and CDR2 is FQGNSA in the germline V gene. Trimming took off 6 bases at V and 0 bases at J, with 11 bases between the two ends. In nucleotides, the CDR3 is TGTGCCAGCAGTACAGGATATTACCAAGAGACCCAGTACTTC. Its protein is CASSTGYYQETQYF.

The chain is built from TRBV7-2 and TRBJ1-6; D remains ambiguous. Per germline, CDR1 SGHTA and CDR2 FQGNSA. The CDR3 loop spans 11 amino acids. V lost 0 bases, J lost 9 bases, and 0 bases lay in between. The CDR3 sequence is CASSLASPLHF. CDR3 nucleotides: TGTGCCAGCAGCTTAGCTTCACCCCTCCACTTT.

This clone appeared many times. This sequence joins TRBV7-6 and TRBJ2-1, with TRBD2 matching over 8 bases. Germline CDR1 SGHVS, CDR2 FNYEAQ. With 5 bases clipped from V and 6 bases from J, the junction kept 12 bases outside the gene matches. The CDR3 sequence is 16 residues long. The CDR3 DNA is TGTGCCAGCAGCCTGTCAGCGGGGGTGGCGTTCAATGAGCAGTTCTTC. Its translation is CASSLSAGVAFNEQFF.

This clone was detected a few times. The chain links TRBV7-9 to TRBJ2-3; perhaps D is TRBD1 or TRBD2 (5 bases each). The CDR3 is made up of 18 amino acids. Germline V CDR1 and CDR2: SEHNR, FQNEAQ (reference sequence). V was clipped by 6 bases and J by 6 bases, with 28 bases between them. The CDR3: CASRNGIGTPRVKDTQYF. Here the CDR3 DNA reads TGTGCCAGCAGGAATGGGATTGGGACCCCACGGGTTAAGGATACGCAGTATTTT.

This clone was seen more than once but under ten times. The chain couples TRBV7-2 to TRBJ2-3; D ambiguous. CDR1 and CDR2 (germline): SGHTA, FQGNSA. Between the trimmed V and J ends, which lost 1 base and 2 bases, there was a span of 10 bases. The CDR3 covers 15 residues. The CDR3 reads CASSLVSGVTDTQYF. CDR3 coding DNA: TGTGCCAGCAGCTTAGTTTCGGGCGTCACAGATACGCAGTATTTT.

On this clone: The sample holds other DNA sequences that translate to the same CDR3. The rearrangement joins TRBV6-6 to TRBJ2-1; D is ambiguous. Germline lookup yields CDR1 MNHNY and CDR2 SVGAGI (reference sequence). Trimming stripped 0 bases from V and 7 bases from J, with 10 bases between. This CDR3 is built from 14 residues. The CDR3 loop reads CASSYSRRQNEQFF. CDR3 sequence (DNA): TGTGCCAGCAGTTACTCGCGCAGGCAGAATGAGCAGTTCTTC.